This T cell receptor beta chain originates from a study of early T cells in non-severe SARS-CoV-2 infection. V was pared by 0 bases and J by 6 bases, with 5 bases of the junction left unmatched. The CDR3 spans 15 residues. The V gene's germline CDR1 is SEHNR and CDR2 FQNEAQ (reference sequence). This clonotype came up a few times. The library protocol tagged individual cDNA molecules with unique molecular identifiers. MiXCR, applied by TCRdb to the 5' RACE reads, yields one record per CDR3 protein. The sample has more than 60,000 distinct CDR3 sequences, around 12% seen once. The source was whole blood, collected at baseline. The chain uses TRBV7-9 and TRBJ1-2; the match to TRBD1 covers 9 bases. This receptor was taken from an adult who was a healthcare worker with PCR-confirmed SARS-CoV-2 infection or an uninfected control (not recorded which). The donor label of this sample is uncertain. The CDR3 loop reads CASSLAARQGDGYTF. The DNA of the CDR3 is TGTGCCAGCAGCTTAGCGGCGAGACAGGGGGATGGCTACACCTTC.